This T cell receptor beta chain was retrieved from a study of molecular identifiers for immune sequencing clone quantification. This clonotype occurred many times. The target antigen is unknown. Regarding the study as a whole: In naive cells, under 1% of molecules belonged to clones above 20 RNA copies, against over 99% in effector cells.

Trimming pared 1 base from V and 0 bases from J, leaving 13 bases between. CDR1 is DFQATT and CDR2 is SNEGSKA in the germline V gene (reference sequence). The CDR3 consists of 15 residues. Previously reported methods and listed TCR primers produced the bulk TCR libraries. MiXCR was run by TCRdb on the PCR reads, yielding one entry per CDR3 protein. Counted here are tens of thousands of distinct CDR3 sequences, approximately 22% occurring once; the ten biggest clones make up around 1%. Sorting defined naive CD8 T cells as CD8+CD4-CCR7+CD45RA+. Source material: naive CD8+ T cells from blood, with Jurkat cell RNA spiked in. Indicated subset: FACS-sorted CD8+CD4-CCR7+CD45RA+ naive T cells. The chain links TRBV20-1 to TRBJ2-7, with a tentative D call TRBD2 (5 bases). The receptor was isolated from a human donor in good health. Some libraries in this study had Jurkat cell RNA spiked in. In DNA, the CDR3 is TGCAGTGCTAGAGGCCCCGGGGAGCTCTCCTACGAGCAGTACTTC. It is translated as CSARGPGELSYEQYF.